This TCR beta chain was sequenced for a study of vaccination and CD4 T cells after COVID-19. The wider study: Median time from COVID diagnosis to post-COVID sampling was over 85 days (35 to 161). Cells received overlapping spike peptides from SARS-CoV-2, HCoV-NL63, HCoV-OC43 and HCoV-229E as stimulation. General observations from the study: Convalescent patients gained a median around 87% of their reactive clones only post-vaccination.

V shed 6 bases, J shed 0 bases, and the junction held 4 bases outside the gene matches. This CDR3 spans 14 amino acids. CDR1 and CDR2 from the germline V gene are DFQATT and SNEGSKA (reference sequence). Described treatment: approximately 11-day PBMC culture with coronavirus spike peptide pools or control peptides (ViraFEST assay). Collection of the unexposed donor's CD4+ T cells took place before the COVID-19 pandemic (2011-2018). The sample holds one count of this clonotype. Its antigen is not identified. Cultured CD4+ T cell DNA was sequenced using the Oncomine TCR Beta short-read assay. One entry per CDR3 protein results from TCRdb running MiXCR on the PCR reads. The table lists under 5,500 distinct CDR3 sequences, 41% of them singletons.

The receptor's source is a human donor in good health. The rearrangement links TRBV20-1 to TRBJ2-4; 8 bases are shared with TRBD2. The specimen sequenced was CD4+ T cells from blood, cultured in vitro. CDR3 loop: CSALAGSAKNIQYF. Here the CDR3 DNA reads TGCAGTGCGTTAGCGGGATCAGCCAAAAACATTCAGTACTTC.